Below are 22 T cell receptor beta chains sequenced from a single sample in a study of T cell responses to AZD1222 COVID-19 vaccine. Sequenced by immunoSEQ multiplex PCR; TCRdb stores in-frame clones only, minus some. Of 140,000 or so clones in the sample, over 75% were seen once. Sequenced material: peripheral blood, taken 28 days after the second dose of the MenACWY control vaccine. The receptor source for this set is an adult who received the MenACWY meningococcal vaccine as a control.

The chain has TRBV9 and TRBJ2-1; 8 positions match TRBD2. The CDR3 sequence is 16 residues long. Germline V gives CDR1 SGDLS, CDR2 YYNGEE. V lost 0 bases to trimming and J lost 9 bases; unmatched junction nucleotides: 11. CDR3 protein: CASSVGIAGGLGEQFF. The CDR3 DNA follows: TGTGCCAGCAGCGTAGGGATTGCGGGGGGCCTGGGTGAGCAGTTCTTC.

The genes are TRBV11-2 and TRBJ1-4; tentative D call: TRBD1 (6 bases). This CDR3 contains 17 residues. Germline values: CDR1 SGHAT, CDR2 FQNNGV. V shed 5 bases and J shed 8 bases, with 24 bases lying between them. CDR3 amino acids: CASSRRTTGSGEEKLFF. CDR3 DNA sequence: TGTGCCAGCAGCCGCCGTACTACAGGGTCCGGCGAAGAAAAACTGTTTTTT.

This clone occurred a few times. V usage is TRBV4-3 and J usage is TRBJ1-1; D ambiguous. CDR3 length: 14 residues. V gave up 0 bases and J gave up 3 bases, with 8 bases separating them. The germline gives CDR1 LGHNA, CDR2 YSLEER. CDR3 region: CASSQDVQHTEAFF. The CDR3 DNA reads TGCGCCAGCAGCCAAGATGTCCAGCACACTGAAGCTTTCTTT.

The chain has TRBV27 and TRBJ1-1; 8 bases are shared with TRBD1. This CDR3 has 13 amino acids. Germline V gives CDR1 MNHEY, CDR2 SMNVEV (reference sequence). Trimming removed 4 bases from V and 6 bases from J; junction bases left unmatched: 4. Here the CDR3 reads CASSWTGRAEAFF. CDR3 nucleotides: TGTGCCAGCAGTTGGACAGGGAGGGCTGAAGCTTTCTTT.

The chain couples TRBV9 to TRBJ2-7, with 9 positions matching TRBD2. J gave up 6 bases and V 7 bases, and 8 bases lay outside the gene matches. Germline V CDR1 and CDR2: SGDLS, YYNGEE. The CDR3 contains 13 residues. CDR3 nucleotide sequence: TGTGCCAGCGGCTCGGGACTAGCCCTCGAGCAGTACTTC. This translates into CASGSGLALEQYF.

Points on this clone: Other DNA sequences within the sample encode an identical CDR3. The J gene is TRBJ1-1, the V gene TRBV10-3; D is perhaps TRBD1 (6 bases). Trimming pared 4 bases from V and 2 bases from J, leaving 8 bases between. Germline CDR1 ENHRY, CDR2 SYGVKD. The CDR3 is 13 residues long. CDR3 region: CAISGQANTEAFF. CDR3 DNA: TGTGCCATCAGTGGACAGGCTAACACTGAAGCTTTCTTT.

The gene calls are TRBV7-2 and TRBJ2-3; the match to TRBD2 covers 15 bases. Germline loops: CDR1 SGHTA, CDR2 FQGNSA. V lost 2 bases and J lost 4; bases outside the gene matches: 7. The CDR3 has 18 amino acids. CDR3 loop: CASSLQGTSGGSSDTQYF. The CDR3, as DNA: TGTGCCAGCAGCTTACAAGGGACTAGCGGGGGGTCTTCAGATACGCAGTATTTT.

The chain has TRBV6-5 and TRBJ1-6; D not certain. V shed 0 bases and J shed 9 bases, with 9 bases lying between them. The germline gives CDR1 MNHEY, CDR2 SVGAGI. The CDR3 sequence is 14 residues long. CDR3 sequence (DNA): TGTGCCAGCAGTTACTCGAATTGGGGTTCACCCCTCCACTTT. Its protein product is CASSYSNWGSPLHF.

This chain links TRBV18 with TRBJ1-6; D uncertain. V lost 3 bases and J lost 7, with 16 bases in between. The germline gives CDR1 KGHSH, CDR2 LQKENI. This CDR3 has 16 amino acids. The CDR3 loop reads CASSPDLLAANSPLHF. CDR3 nucleotide sequence: TGTGCCAGCTCACCGGACCTTTTGGCGGCCAATTCACCCCTCCACTTT.

This clone was seen only once. The V gene is TRBV6-4, the J gene TRBJ2-3, with 7 bases aligning to TRBD2. Germline CDR1 and CDR2: MRHNA and SNTAGT. The CDR3 runs 13 residues. Germline trimming cut 8 bases from V and 3 bases from J; bases unmatched to any gene: 5. The CDR3 spells CASASGVTDTQYF. CDR3 in DNA: TGTGCCAGCGCCAGCGGGGTAACAGATACGCAGTATTTT.

Note on this clone: The sample carries other DNA sequences with the same CDR3. This chain connects TRBV19 to TRBJ1-1, with D possibly being TRBD1 (5 bases). Between the trimmed V and J ends, which lost 3 bases and 4 bases, there was a span of 9 bases. This CDR3 comprises 13 residues. CDR1 and CDR2 from the germline V gene are LNHDA and SQIVND (reference sequence). CDR3 amino acids: CASSILGGTEAFF. DNA for the CDR3: TGTGCCAGTAGTATCTTGGGGGGCACTGAAGCTTTCTTT.

The V gene is TRBV18, the J gene TRBJ2-7, with 8 bases aligning to TRBD2. The ends lost 3 bases at V and 9 bases at J; junction bases unmatched: 19. The CDR3 length is 17 residues. Germline-derived CDR1 and CDR2 are KGHSH and LQKENI. CDR3 coding DNA: TGTGCCAGCTCACCTGCGGGACCGGGACTAGACCTTACGACGCAGTACTTC. Protein product: CASSPAGPGLDLTTQYF.

The V call is TRBV7-9, the J call TRBJ1-5; D uncertain. The CDR3 totals 14 residues. CDR1 and CDR2 from the germline V gene are SEHNR and FQNEAQ (reference sequence). V lost 5 bases and J 3 bases, leaving 11 bases between the germline ends. CDR3 protein: CASSAGGNNQPQHF. The CDR3 region has the DNA TGTGCCAGCAGCGCAGGTGGTAACAATCAGCCCCAGCATTTT.

The CDR3 loop reads CASKPGGVGGNVEAFF. DNA for the CDR3: TGTGCCAGTAAACCGGGTGGGGTAGGGGGGAACGTTGAAGCTTTCTTT. J is TRBJ1-1 and V is TRBV19; weak D call: TRBD1 (6 bases). There are 16 residues in the CDR3. V was cut by 7 bases and J by 7 bases, with 25 bases left in between. Germline V gives CDR1 LNHDA, CDR2 SQIVND (reference sequence).

The chain carries TRBV2 and TRBJ1-5; TRBD1 is a possible D gene (6 bases). CDR3 size: 15 residues. With 5 bases removed from V and 7 bases from J, the gap between germline ends came to 18 bases. Germline values: CDR1 SNHLY, CDR2 FYNNEI. CDR3 DNA: TGTGCCAGCAGTTTCATACGACAGGATGGCCAGCCCCAGCATTTT. This encodes CASSFIRQDGQPQHF.

V and J are TRBV7-8 and TRBJ2-3; TRBD2 is a possible D gene (5 bases). The CDR3 covers 15 residues. Trimming shortened V by 3 bases and J by 4 bases, and 14 bases separated the two germline ends. The germline CDR1 and CDR2 sequences are SGHVS and FQNEAQ. The chain's CDR3 is CASSFVAGLSDTQYF. The CDR3 DNA follows: TGTGCCAGCAGCTTTGTCGCGGGCCTGTCAGATACGCAGTATTTT.

The gene calls are TRBV4-3 and TRBJ1-1, with D possibly TRBD1 on 6 matching bases. V was cut by 0 bases and J by 4 bases, with 12 bases left in between. The germline CDR1 and CDR2 sequences are LGHNA and YSLEER. The CDR3 is 15 amino acids. CDR3 residues: CASSQDRRGTTEAFF. The CDR3 region has the DNA TGCGCCAGCAGCCAAGATCGTAGGGGGACCACTGAAGCTTTCTTT.

The chain employs TRBV19 and TRBJ2-2; no clear D. Per germline, CDR1 LNHDA and CDR2 SQIVND (reference sequence). V was trimmed by 7 bases and J by 3 bases, leaving 9 bases between them. The CDR3 runs 13 residues. The CDR3 nucleotides read TGTGCCAGTACATCGGAGTACACCGGGGAGCTGTTTTTT. This encodes CASTSEYTGELFF.

CDR3 sequence reads: CASGLNYGYTF. The CDR3, as DNA: TGTGCCAGCGGACTAAACTATGGCTACACCTTC. V is TRBV27 and J is TRBJ1-2; no reliable D call. The CDR3 length is 11 residues. Germline V gives CDR1 MNHEY, CDR2 SMNVEV (reference sequence). Between the trimmed V and J ends, which lost 8 bases and 2 bases, there was a span of 6 bases.

This chain uses TRBV18 with TRBJ2-1, with 7 bases matching TRBD2. The germline gives CDR1 KGHSH, CDR2 LQKENI. V was clipped by 5 bases and J by 8 bases; unmatched bases: 6. CDR3 size: 13 residues. DNA of the CDR3: TGTGCCAGCTCAGAAGGGAGGGTACATGAGCAGTTCTTC. Translating it yields CASSEGRVHEQFF.

Note on this clone: Other DNA sequences of this sample code for an identical CDR3. The chain couples TRBV5-1 to TRBJ2-2; 8 positions agree with TRBD1. After removal of 2 bases from V and 6 bases from J, the junction contained 0 bases not matched to a gene. Germline-derived CDR1 and CDR2 are SGHRS and YFSETQ. The CDR3 loop spans 13 amino acids. This CDR3 reads CASSLQGAGELFF. Here the CDR3 DNA reads TGCGCCAGCAGCTTACAGGGGGCCGGGGAGCTGTTTTTT.

This rearrangement joins TRBV12-3 or TRBV12-4 to TRBJ1-1; D is unresolved. The V and J ends lost 5 bases and 1 base respectively, with 8 bases between them. CDR3 length equals 13 residues. In DNA form, the CDR3 reads TGTGCCAGCAGTCCTCAGACGAACACTGAAGCTTTCTTT. It specifies CASSPQTNTEAFF.